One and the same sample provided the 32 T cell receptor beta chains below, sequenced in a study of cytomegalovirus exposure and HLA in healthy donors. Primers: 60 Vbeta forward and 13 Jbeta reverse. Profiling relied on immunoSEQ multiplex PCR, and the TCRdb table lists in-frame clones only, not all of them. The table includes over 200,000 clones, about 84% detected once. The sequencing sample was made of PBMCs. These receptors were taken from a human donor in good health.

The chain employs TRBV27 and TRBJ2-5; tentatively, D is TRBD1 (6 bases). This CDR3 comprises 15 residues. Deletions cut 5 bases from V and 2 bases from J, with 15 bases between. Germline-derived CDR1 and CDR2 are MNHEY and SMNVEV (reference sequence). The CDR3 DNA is TGTGCCAGCAGTGTTTCGGACAGCATTCAAGAGACCCAGTACTTC. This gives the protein CASSVSDSIQETQYF.

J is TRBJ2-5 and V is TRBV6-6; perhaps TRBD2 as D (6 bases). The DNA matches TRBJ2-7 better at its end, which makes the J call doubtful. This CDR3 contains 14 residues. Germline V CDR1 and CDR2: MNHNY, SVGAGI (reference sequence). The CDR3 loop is CASSSRLESYEQYF. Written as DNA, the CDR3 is TGTGCCAGCAGTTCTAGACTAGAGTCTTACGAGCAGTACTTC.

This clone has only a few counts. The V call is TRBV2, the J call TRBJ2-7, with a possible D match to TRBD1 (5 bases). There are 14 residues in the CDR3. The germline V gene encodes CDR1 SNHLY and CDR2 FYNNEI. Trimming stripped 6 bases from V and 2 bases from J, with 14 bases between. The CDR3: CASSASGYAYEQYF. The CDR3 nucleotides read TGTGCCAGCAGCGCCTCAGGGTACGCCTACGAGCAGTACTTC.

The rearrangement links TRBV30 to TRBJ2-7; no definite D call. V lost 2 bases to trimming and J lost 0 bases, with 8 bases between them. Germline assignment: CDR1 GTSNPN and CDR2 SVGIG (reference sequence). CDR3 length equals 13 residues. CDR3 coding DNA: TGTGCCTGGAGTTCGAGAAGCTCCTACGAGCAGTACTTC. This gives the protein CAWSSRSSYEQYF.

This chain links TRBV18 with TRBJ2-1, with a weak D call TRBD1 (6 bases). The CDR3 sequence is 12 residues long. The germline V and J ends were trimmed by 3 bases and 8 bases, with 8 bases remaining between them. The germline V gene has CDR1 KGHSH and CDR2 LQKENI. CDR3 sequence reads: CASSPYRDEQFF. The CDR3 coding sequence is TGTGCCAGCTCACCGTACAGGGATGAGCAGTTCTTC.

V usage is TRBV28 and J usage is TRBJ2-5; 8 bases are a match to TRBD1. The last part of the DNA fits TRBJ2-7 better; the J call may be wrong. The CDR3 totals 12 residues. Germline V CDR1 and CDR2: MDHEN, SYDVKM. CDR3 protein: CASSQDRGEQYF. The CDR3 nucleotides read TGTGCCAGCAGTCAAGACAGGGGCGAGCAGTACTTC.

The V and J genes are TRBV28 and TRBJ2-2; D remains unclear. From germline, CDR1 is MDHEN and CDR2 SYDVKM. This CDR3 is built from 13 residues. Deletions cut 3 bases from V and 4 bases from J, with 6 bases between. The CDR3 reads CASSLFGTGELFF. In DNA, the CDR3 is TGTGCCAGCAGTTTGTTCGGCACCGGGGAGCTGTTTTTT.

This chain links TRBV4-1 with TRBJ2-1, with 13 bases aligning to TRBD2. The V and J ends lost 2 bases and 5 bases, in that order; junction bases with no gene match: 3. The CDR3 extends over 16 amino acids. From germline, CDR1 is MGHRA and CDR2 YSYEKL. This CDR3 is CASSQPTSGGNNEQFF. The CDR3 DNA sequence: TGCGCCAGCAGCCAACCGACTAGCGGGGGGAACAATGAGCAGTTCTTC.

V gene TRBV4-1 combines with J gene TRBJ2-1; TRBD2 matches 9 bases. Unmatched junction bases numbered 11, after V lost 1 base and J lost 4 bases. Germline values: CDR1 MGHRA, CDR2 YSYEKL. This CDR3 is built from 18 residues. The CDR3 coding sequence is TGCGCCAGCAGCCAAGTTAAAGGGAGCGGGGGGCTTTACAATGAGCAGTTCTTC. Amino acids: CASSQVKGSGGLYNEQFF.

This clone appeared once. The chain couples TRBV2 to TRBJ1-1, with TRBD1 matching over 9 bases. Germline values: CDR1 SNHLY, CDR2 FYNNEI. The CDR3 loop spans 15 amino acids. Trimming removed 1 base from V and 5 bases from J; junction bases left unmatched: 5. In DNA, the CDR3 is TGTGCCAGCAGTGAAGAGGGACAGGGATCAACTGAAGCTTTCTTT. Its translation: CASSEEGQGSTEAFF.

CDR3 nucleotides: TGTGCCAGCAGCTTACACAGAGGGATCACAGATACGCAGTATTTT. Translating gives CASSLHRGITDTQYF. The rearrangement links TRBV5-4 to TRBJ2-3, with D tentatively TRBD2 (5 bases). The CDR3 is made up of 15 amino acids. Germline V lookup: CDR1 SGHNT, CDR2 YYREEE (reference sequence). V was pared by 2 bases and J by 2 bases, with 12 bases between.

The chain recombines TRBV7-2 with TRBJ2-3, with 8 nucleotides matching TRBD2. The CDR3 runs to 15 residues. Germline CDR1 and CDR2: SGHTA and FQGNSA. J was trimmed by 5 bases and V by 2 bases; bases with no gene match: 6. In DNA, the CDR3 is TGTGCCAGCAGCTTATCACCCGCGGGAGGAGATACGCAGTATTTT. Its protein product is CASSLSPAGGDTQYF.

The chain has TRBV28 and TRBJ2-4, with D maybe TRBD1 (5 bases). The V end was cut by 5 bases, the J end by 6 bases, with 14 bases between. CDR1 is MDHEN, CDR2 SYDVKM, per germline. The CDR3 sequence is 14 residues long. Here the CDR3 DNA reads TGTGCCAGCAGTCCCCTGGATGGGGCAAACATTCAGTACTTC. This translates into CASSPLDGANIQYF.

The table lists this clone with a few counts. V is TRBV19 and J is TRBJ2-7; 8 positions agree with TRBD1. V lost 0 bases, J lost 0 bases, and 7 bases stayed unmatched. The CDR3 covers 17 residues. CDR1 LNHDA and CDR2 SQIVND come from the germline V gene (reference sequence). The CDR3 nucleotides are TGTGCCAGTAGTATAGATCTCAGGGGGCCCGCCTCCTACGAGCAGTACTTC. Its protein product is CASSIDLRGPASYEQYF.

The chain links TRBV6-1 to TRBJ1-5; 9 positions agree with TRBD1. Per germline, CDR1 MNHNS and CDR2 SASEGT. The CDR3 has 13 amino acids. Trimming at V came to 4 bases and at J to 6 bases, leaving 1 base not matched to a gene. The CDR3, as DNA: TGTGCCAGCAGTGGACAGGGGGGTCAGCCCCAGCATTTT. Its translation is CASSGQGGQPQHF.

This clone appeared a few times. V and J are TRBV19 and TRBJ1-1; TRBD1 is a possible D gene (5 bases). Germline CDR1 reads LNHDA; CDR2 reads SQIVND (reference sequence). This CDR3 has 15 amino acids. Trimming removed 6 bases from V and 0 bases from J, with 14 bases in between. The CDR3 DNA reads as TGTGCCAGTAGGAGGGGTGGGGGGGTGAACACTGAAGCTTTCTTT. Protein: CASRRGGGVNTEAFF.

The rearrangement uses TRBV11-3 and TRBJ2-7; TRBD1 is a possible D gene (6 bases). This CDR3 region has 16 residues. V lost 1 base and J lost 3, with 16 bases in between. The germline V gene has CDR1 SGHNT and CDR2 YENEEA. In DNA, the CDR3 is TGTGCCAGCAGCTTAGGGGGGCCAGGACACTTCTACGAGCAGTACTTC. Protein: CASSLGGPGHFYEQYF.

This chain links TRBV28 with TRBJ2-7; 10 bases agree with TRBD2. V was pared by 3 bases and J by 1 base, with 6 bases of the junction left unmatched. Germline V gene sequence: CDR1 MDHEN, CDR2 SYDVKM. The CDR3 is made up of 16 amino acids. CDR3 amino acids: CASSFSLTSGSYEQYF. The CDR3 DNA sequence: TGTGCCAGCAGTTTTTCTCTGACTAGCGGGTCCTACGAGCAGTACTTC.

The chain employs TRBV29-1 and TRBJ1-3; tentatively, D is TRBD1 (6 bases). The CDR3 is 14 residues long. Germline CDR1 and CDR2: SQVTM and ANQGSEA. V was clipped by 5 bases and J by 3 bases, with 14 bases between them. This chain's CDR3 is CSVIQGEFGNTIYF. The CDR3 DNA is TGCAGCGTTATACAGGGAGAATTTGGAAACACCATATATTTT.

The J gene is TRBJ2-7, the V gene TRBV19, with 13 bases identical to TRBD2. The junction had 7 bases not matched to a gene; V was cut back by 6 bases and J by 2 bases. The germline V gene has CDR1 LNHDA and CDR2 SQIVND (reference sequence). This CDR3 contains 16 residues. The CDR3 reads CASSGLAGDPPYEQYF. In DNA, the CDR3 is TGTGCCAGTAGCGGACTAGCGGGAGATCCTCCCTACGAGCAGTACTTC.

The CDR3 here is CATTTGLAEETQYF. CDR3 DNA sequence: TGCGCCACCACGACAGGGTTGGCCGAAGAGACCCAGTACTTC. The chain carries TRBV5-1 and TRBJ2-5; 7 bases align to TRBD1. Germline assignment: CDR1 SGHRS and CDR2 YFSETQ. With V trimmed by 9 bases and J by 3 bases, 11 bases remained unmatched. The CDR3 runs to 14 residues.

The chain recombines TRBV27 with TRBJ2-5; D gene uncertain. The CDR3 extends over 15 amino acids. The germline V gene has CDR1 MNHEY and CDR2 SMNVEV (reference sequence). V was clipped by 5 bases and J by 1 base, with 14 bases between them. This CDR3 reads CASSPTVGSQETQYF. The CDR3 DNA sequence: TGTGCCAGCAGTCCAACAGTGGGCAGCCAAGAGACCCAGTACTTC.

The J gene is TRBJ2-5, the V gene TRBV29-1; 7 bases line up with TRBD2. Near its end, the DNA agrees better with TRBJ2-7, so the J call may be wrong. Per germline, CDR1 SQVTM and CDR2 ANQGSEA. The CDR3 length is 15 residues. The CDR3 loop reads CSVELGRGISYEQYF. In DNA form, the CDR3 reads TGCAGCGTTGAACTTGGGAGGGGAATCTCCTACGAGCAGTACTTC.

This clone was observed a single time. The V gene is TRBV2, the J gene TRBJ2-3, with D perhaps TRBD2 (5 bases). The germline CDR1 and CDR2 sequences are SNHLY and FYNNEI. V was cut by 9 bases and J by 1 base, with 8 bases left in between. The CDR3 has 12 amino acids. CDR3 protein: CASGLGTDTQYF. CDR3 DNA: TGTGCCAGTGGACTCGGCACAGATACGCAGTATTTT.

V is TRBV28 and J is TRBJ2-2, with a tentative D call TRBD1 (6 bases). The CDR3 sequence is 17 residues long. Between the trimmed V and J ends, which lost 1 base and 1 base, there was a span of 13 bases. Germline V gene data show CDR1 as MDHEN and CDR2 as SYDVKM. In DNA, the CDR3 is TGTGCCAGCAGTTTATTAGGGGGTCGGGAGAACACCGGGGAGCTGTTTTTT. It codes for CASSLLGGRENTGELFF.

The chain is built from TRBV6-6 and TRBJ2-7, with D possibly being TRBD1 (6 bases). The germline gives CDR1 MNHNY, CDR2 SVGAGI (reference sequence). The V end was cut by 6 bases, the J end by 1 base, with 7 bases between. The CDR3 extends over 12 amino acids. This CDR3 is CASRTGSYEQYF. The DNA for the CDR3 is TGTGCCAGCAGAACAGGGTCCTACGAGCAGTACTTC.

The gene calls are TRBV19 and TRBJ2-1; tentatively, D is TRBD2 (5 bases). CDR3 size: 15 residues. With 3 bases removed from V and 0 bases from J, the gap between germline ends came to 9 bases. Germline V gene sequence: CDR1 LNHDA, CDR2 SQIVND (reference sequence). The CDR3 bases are TGTGCCAGTAGTATGGGAGCGGACTCCTACAATGAGCAGTTCTTC. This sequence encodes CASSMGADSYNEQFF. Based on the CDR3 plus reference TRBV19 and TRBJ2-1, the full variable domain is DGGITQSPKYLFRKEGQNVTLSCEQNLNHDAMYWYRQDPGQGLRLIYYSQIVNDFQKGDIAEGYSVSREKKESFPLTVTSAQKNPTAFYLCASSMGADSYNEQFFGPGTRLTVL.

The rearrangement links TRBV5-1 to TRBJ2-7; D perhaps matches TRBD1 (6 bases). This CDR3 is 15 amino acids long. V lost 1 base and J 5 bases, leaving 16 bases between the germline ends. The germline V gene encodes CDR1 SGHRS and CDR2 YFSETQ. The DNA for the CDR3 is TGCGCCAGCAGCTTGTTGTTGGCAGGGGCTCACGAGCAGTACTTC. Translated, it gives CASSLLLAGAHEQYF.

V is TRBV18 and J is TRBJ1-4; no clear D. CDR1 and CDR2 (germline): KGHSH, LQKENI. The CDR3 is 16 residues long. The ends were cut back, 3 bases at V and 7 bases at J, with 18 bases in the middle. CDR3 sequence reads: CASSPLLSETGEKLFF. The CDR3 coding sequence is TGTGCCAGCTCACCTCTCCTTTCGGAGACTGGTGAAAAACTGTTTTTT.

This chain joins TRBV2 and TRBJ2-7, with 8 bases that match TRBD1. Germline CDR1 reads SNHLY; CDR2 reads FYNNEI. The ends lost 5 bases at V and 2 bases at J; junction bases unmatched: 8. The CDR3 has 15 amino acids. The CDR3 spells CASSQTGGGTYEQYF. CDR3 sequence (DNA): TGTGCCAGCAGTCAAACAGGGGGAGGTACCTACGAGCAGTACTTC.

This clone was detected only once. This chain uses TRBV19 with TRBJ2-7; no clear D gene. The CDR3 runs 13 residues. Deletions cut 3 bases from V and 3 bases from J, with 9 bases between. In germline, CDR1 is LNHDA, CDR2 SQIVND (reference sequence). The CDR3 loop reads CASSMREDYEQYF. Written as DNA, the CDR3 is TGTGCCAGTAGTATGAGAGAGGACTACGAGCAGTACTTC.

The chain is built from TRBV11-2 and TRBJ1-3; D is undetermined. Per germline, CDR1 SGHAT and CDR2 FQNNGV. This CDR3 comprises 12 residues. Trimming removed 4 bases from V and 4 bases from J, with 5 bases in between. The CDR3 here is CASSSGGNTIYF. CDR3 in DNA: TGTGCCAGCAGCTCCGGGGGAAACACCATATATTTT.